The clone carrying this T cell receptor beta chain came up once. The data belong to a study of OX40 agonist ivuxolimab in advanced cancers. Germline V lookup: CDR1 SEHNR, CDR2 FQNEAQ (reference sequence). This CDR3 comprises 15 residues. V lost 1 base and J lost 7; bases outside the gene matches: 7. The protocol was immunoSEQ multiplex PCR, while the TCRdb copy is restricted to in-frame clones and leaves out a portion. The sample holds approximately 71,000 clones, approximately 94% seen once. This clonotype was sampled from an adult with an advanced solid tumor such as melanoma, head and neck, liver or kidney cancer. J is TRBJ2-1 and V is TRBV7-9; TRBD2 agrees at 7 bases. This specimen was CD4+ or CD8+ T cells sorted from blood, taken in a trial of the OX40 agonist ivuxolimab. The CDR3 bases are TGTGCCAGCAGCTTAGGGCTAGCGGTGAGAAATGAGCAGTTCTTC. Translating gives CASSLGLAVRNEQFF.